The next 18 T cell receptor beta chains were all read from a single sample in a study of blood T cell repertoires in COVID-19. TCRdb's table, derived via immunoSEQ multiplex PCR, lists solely in-frame clones and lacks some. The repertoire holds 150,000 to 200,000 clones, 75% to 80% seen once, with around 8.1% in the top ten. The sequencing input was peripheral blood. Receptor source: a woman aged 45-65 years with active or convalescent COVID-19.

The V gene is TRBV18, the J gene TRBJ2-1; 14 nucleotides match TRBD2. The CDR3 consists of 17 residues. Germline lookup yields CDR1 KGHSH and CDR2 LQKENI. Germline trimming cut 3 bases from V and 6 bases from J; bases unmatched to any gene: 7. CDR3 DNA sequence: TGTGCCAGCTCACCGTCCGGGACTAGCGGGAGAGCCAATGAGCAGTTCTTC. Encoded protein: CASSPSGTSGRANEQFF.

The chain employs TRBV7-2 and TRBJ2-2, with 7 positions matching TRBD2. Germline V gene lookup returns CDR1 SGHTA and CDR2 FQGNSA. This CDR3 has 15 amino acids. V shed 8 bases and J 0 bases; nucleotides not matched to a gene: 6. The chain's CDR3 is CASPQRGANTGELFF. The DNA of the CDR3 is TGTGCCAGCCCCCAACGGGGGGCGAACACCGGGGAGCTGTTTTTT. Looking up the rest from reference TRBV7-2 and TRBJ2-2 gives the full variable domain: GAGVSQSPSNKVTEKGKDVELRCDPISGHTALYWYRQSLGQGLEFLIYFQGNSAPDKSGLPSDRFSAERTGGSVSTLTIQRTQQEDSAVYLCASPQRGANTGELFFGEGSRLTVL.

CDR3 residues: CSVGQGSGNEQFF. The CDR3 DNA reads as TGCAGCGTAGGACAGGGTTCGGGCAATGAGCAGTTCTTC. J is TRBJ2-1 and V is TRBV29-1; 8 bases align to TRBD1. Trimming at V came to 6 bases and at J to 6 bases, leaving 7 bases not matched to a gene. Germline V lookup: CDR1 SQVTM, CDR2 ANQGSEA. This CDR3 contains 13 residues.

J is TRBJ2-7 and V is TRBV30; TRBD2 might be the D (5 bases). Germline lookup yields CDR1 GTSNPN and CDR2 SVGIG (reference sequence). CDR3 length equals 13 residues. V shed 0 bases and J shed 6 bases, with 12 bases lying between them. DNA of the CDR3: TGTGCCTGGAGTGTACTAGGGTCGGGCGAGCAGTACTTC. Residues: CAWSVLGSGEQYF.

The V gene is TRBV18, the J gene TRBJ1-2; TRBD1 aligns across 8 bases. This CDR3 region has 14 residues. Germline V gives CDR1 KGHSH, CDR2 LQKENI. V shed 6 bases and J 4 bases; nucleotides not matched to a gene: 7. This CDR3 reads CASSSGTGTYGYTF. DNA for the CDR3: TGTGCCAGCTCGTCCGGGACAGGTACCTATGGCTACACCTTC.

The rearrangement links TRBV11-2 to TRBJ1-2; 7 bases match TRBD1. V lost 1 base to trimming and J lost 4 bases; unmatched junction nucleotides: 3. CDR3 length: 14 residues. Germline values: CDR1 SGHAT, CDR2 FQNNGV. CDR3 region: CASSLATGVYGYTF. CDR3 in DNA: TGTGCCAGCAGCTTAGCTACAGGGGTCTATGGCTACACCTTC.

The chain combines TRBV7-3 with TRBJ2-1; TRBD2 matches at 8 bases. The CDR3 length is 15 residues. J gave up 6 bases and V 2 bases, and 6 bases lay outside the gene matches. Germline CDR1 and CDR2: SGHTA and FQGTGA. The CDR3 sequence is CASSLSSGGGNEQFF. The CDR3 coding sequence is TGTGCCAGCAGCTTATCAAGCGGGGGAGGCAATGAGCAGTTCTTC.

The CDR3 here is CASSPGTLAKNIQYF. DNA of the CDR3: TGTGCCAGCAGCCCAGGGACACTAGCCAAAAACATTCAGTACTTC. This chain uses TRBV7-2 with TRBJ2-4; tentative D call: TRBD1 (6 bases). Trimming shortened V by 5 bases and J by 0 bases, and 11 bases separated the two germline ends. Per the germline V gene, CDR1 is SGHTA and CDR2 is FQGNSA. The CDR3 is 15 residues long.

The chain joins TRBV5-1 to TRBJ2-2; D call uncertain. The CDR3 totals 15 residues. Trimming removed 0 bases from V and 0 bases from J, with 6 bases in between. Germline assignment: CDR1 SGHRS and CDR2 YFSETQ. CDR3 in DNA: TGCGCCAGCAGCTTGGGAGTATCGAACACCGGGGAGCTGTTTTTT. Translation: CASSLGVSNTGELFF.

The chain uses TRBV7-3 and TRBJ1-2, with D perhaps TRBD1 (5 bases). The CDR3 is 13 residues long. V was trimmed by 5 bases and J by 3 bases, leaving 10 bases between them. Germline lookup yields CDR1 SGHTA and CDR2 FQGTGA. CDR3: CASSPDSDYGYTF. CDR3 coding DNA: TGTGCCAGCAGCCCCGACAGTGACTATGGCTACACCTTC.

The chain uses TRBV27 and TRBJ2-5; TRBD2 agrees at 12 bases. The germline V gene encodes CDR1 MNHEY and CDR2 SMNVEV (reference sequence). The V segment lost 1 base and the J segment 4 bases; nucleotides outside the gene matches: 7. The CDR3 is 17 amino acids. The CDR3: CASSLLASGGAVETQYF. In DNA form, the CDR3 reads TGTGCCAGCAGTTTATTGGCTAGCGGGGGGGCCGTAGAGACCCAGTACTTC.

The V call is TRBV10-3, the J call TRBJ1-5; the match to TRBD1 covers 11 bases. This CDR3 is 19 amino acids long. Losses at the gene ends were 0 bases for V and 2 bases for J; bases not matched to a gene: 9. Germline CDR1 ENHRY, CDR2 SYGVKD. For the CDR3, the DNA is TGTGCCATCAGTGAGTCAGGACAGGGGGCGCAGAAAGGCAATCAGCCCCAGCATTTT. Amino acid sequence: CAISESGQGAQKGNQPQHF.

This chain connects TRBV19 to TRBJ2-3, with 9 bases aligning to TRBD2. The CDR3 covers 16 residues. Per germline, CDR1 LNHDA and CDR2 SQIVND (reference sequence). V was clipped by 3 bases and J by 6 bases; unmatched bases: 10. CDR3 in DNA: TGTGCCAGTAGTATTACTATAGCGGGAGTGAGGGATACGCAGTATTTT. It yields the protein CASSITIAGVRDTQYF.

The chain employs TRBV6-1 and TRBJ1-6; possible D gene TRBD1, 5 bases. Trimming shortened V by 1 base and J by 9 bases, and 13 bases separated the two germline ends. Germline-derived CDR1 and CDR2 are MNHNS and SASEGT. The CDR3 has 15 residues. CDR3 bases: TGTGCCAGCAGTGAAGGGTGGGGGACTCCTTCACCCCTCCACTTT. Protein: CASSEGWGTPSPLHF.

This clone appeared once. V gene TRBV19 combines with J gene TRBJ2-5, with a weak D call TRBD1 (7 bases). V was cut by 5 bases and J by 1 base, with 17 bases left in between. The CDR3 is 16 amino acids. Per the germline V gene, CDR1 is LNHDA and CDR2 is SQIVND (reference sequence). The CDR3 DNA reads TGTGCCAGTAGTCCGCGACAGGGAGGTCTCCAAGAGACCCAGTACTTC. Its translation: CASSPRQGGLQETQYF.

This sequence joins TRBV28 and TRBJ1-4; weak D call: TRBD1 (6 bases). Trimming removed 3 bases from V and 8 bases from J, with 16 bases in between. This CDR3 spans 15 amino acids. From germline, CDR1 is MDHEN and CDR2 SYDVKM. The CDR3 here is CASSFEGGVGEKLFF. DNA of the CDR3: TGTGCCAGCAGTTTTGAAGGGGGAGTCGGGGAAAAACTGTTTTTT.

J is TRBJ1-1 and V is TRBV7-2, with TRBD1 identical over 8 bases. Trimming at V came to 6 bases and at J to 3 bases, leaving 9 bases not matched to a gene. CDR1 is SGHTA, CDR2 FQGNSA, per germline. This CDR3 has 15 amino acids. The CDR3 DNA reads as TGTGCCAGCAGACCCTCACAGGGGGGCGACACTGAAGCTTTCTTT. Protein: CASRPSQGGDTEAFF.

This clone has just a few counts. V and J are TRBV25-1 and TRBJ1-6; weak D call: TRBD1 (5 bases). From germline, CDR1 is MGHDK and CDR2 SYGVNS. The CDR3 runs to 15 residues. V dropped 0 bases and J dropped 7 bases, with 10 bases sitting between them. The CDR3 is CASSEYTGFNSPLHF. Written as DNA, the CDR3 is TGTGCCAGCAGTGAATATACAGGATTCAATTCACCCCTCCACTTT.